Presented here are 3 T cell receptor beta chains from one specimen sequenced in a study of T-cell memory formation after mild COVID-19. Using its own MiXCR run on the 5' RACE reads, TCRdb lists one record per CDR3 protein. The sample shows approximately 240,000 distinct CDR3 sequences, less than 20% of them seen only once. The sample was PBMCs or a T cell subset sorted from them (not recorded which). Receptors originate from a man aged 18 to 29 who had mild COVID-19 (a few samples of this study predate the infection). Cell type and time point are not known.

V usage is TRBV6-5 and J usage is TRBJ2-3; 7 nucleotides align to TRBD1. The CDR3 has 14 amino acids. V trimming: 8 bases; J trimming: 2 bases; junction bases outside the gene matches: 7. Germline V gene data show CDR1 as MNHEY and CDR2 as SVGAGI. The CDR3 here is CASSTQGDTDTQYF. In DNA form, the CDR3 reads TGTGCCAGCTCAACGCAGGGGGACACAGATACGCAGTATTTT.

The chain uses TRBV9 and TRBJ2-5; unclear D gene. Germline V CDR1 and CDR2: SGDLS, YYNGEE. The CDR3 loop spans 14 amino acids. V was shortened by 1 base and J by 2 bases, with 9 bases between the two germline ends. The CDR3 nucleotides read TGTGCCAGCAGCGTATACAGTATTCAAGAGACCCAGTACTTC. This encodes CASSVYSIQETQYF.

The chain recombines TRBV3-1 with TRBJ1-3; D is undetermined. Trimming shortened V by 0 bases and J by 0 bases, and 3 bases separated the two germline ends. The germline V gene encodes CDR1 LGHDT and CDR2 YNNKEL (reference sequence). The CDR3 runs to 14 residues. The DNA of the CDR3 is TGTGCCAGCAGCCAAGAAGACTCTGGAAACACCATATATTTT. Protein product: CASSQEDSGNTIYF.